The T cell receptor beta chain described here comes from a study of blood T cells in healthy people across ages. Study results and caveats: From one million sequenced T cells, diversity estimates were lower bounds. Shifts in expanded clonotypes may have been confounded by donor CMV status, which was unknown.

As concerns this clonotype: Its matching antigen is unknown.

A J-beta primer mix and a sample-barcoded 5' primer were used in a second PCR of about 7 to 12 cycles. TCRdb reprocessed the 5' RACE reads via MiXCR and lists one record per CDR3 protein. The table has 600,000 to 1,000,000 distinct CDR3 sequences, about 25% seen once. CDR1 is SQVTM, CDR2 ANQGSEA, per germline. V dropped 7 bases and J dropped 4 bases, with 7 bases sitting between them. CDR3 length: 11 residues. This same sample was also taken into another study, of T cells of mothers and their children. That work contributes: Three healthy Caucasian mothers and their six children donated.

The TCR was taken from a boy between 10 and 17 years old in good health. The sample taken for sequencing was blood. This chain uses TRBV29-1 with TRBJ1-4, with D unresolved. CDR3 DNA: TGCAGCGGGCGGGATAATGAAAAACTGTTTTTT. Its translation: CSGRDNEKLFF. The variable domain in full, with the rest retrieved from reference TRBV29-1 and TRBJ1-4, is SAVISQKPSRDICQRGTSLTIQCQVDSQVTMMFWYRQQPGQSLTLIATANQGSEATYESGFVIDKFPISRPNLTFSTLTVSNMSPEDSSIYLCSGRDNEKLFFGSGTQLSVL.